The following is a T cell receptor (beta chain) sequence with its context. Antigen: not known. These data originate in a study of T cell responses to AZD1222 COVID-19 vaccine. Study results and caveats: Clonal diversity may have been underestimated in mostly white British donors. The study reported that nearly half of spike-specific TCRs target unmutated variant regions.

This CDR3 is 15 amino acids long. The germline V gene encodes CDR1 SGHDN and CDR2 FVKESK. Trimming took off 3 bases at V and 1 base at J, with 12 bases between the two ends. The protocol was immunoSEQ multiplex PCR, while the TCRdb copy is restricted to in-frame clones and leaves out a portion. The table has 110,000 to 150,000 clones, around 90% seen once. Sequenced material: peripheral blood, taken on day 0 of AZD1222 vaccination. The V and J genes are TRBV14 and TRBJ1-2; no reliable D call. The receptor was derived from an adult in good health. For the CDR3, the DNA is TGTGCCAGCAGCCATGGAAGAGTGTATAACTATGGCTACACCTTC. Amino acid sequence: CASSHGRVYNYGYTF.